A single sample is the source of the 20 T cell receptor beta chains below, sequenced in a study of blood T cell repertoires in COVID-19. Sequencing used immunoSEQ multiplex PCR; TCRdb keeps in-frame clones, though not all of them. The data contain a few hundred thousand clones, roughly 77% of them singletons. Input material: peripheral blood. The receptors originated from a human donor with acute or convalescent COVID-19. The donor label of this sample is uncertain.

The chain carries TRBV18 and TRBJ2-6, with 14 bases aligning to TRBD2. Losses at the gene ends were 5 bases for V and 2 bases for J; bases not matched to a gene: 14. The CDR3 contains 21 residues. CDR1 and CDR2 (germline): KGHSH, LQKENI. The CDR3 DNA follows: TGTGCCAGCTCATCGAAGGGACTAGCGGGAGCTAGGTCCCCTGGGGCCAACGTCCTGACTTTC. It yields the protein CASSSKGLAGARSPGANVLTF.

This clone appeared a few times. The chain recombines TRBV5-4 with TRBJ1-3, with D possibly TRBD1 on 5 matching bases. CDR3 length: 15 amino acids. Per the germline V gene, CDR1 is SGHNT and CDR2 is YYREEE (reference sequence). V lost 1 base, J lost 6 bases, and 14 bases lay in between. The CDR3 region has the DNA TGTGCCAGCAGCTTGTTGGGGCAGGAACAAAACACCATATATTTT. Translated, it gives CASSLLGQEQNTIYF.

This clone was detected only once. This chain uses TRBV19 with TRBJ1-4, with 9 bases identical to TRBD1. The CDR3 extends over 15 amino acids. Germline V gene data show CDR1 as LNHDA and CDR2 as SQIVND (reference sequence). Trimming at V came to 6 bases and at J to 10 bases, leaving 12 bases not matched to a gene. CDR3 nucleotide sequence: TGTGCCAGTAGCTCGGTGGGACAGGGTGGAGCAAAACTGTTTTTT. Its translation is CASSSVGQGGAKLFF.

This clone has a single count. The chain recombines TRBV7-2 with TRBJ2-7; TRBD1 matches 7 bases. The CDR3 loop spans 15 amino acids. After removal of 6 bases from V and 5 bases from J, the junction contained 13 bases not matched to a gene. Germline V gene lookup returns CDR1 SGHTA and CDR2 FQGNSA. CDR3 DNA sequence: TGTGCCAGCAGTTACAAGGGGGCCACTCGGAACGAGCAGTACTTC. This sequence encodes CASSYKGATRNEQYF.

This clone has more than one count but fewer than ten. The chain uses TRBV7-9 and TRBJ1-5, with D maybe TRBD1 (6 bases). Germline CDR1 reads SEHNR; CDR2 reads FQNEAQ (reference sequence). This CDR3 has 12 residues. V was clipped by 8 bases and J by 5 bases, with 10 bases between them. CDR3 nucleotides: TGTGCCAGCGCCTCAGGGGATCAGCCCCAGCATTTT. Residues: CASASGDQPQHF.

This clone was seen only a few times. This chain links TRBV9 with TRBJ2-5, with D maybe TRBD1 (5 bases). Germline V lookup: CDR1 SGDLS, CDR2 YYNGEE. Trimming took off 0 bases at V and 10 bases at J, with 16 bases between the two ends. The CDR3 has 14 amino acids. The CDR3 DNA reads TGTGCCAGCAGCGTAGAGACAGATGTATTCAACCAGTACTTC. It specifies CASSVETDVFNQYF. Variable domain in full (rest from reference TRBV9 and TRBJ2-5): DSGVTQTPKHLITATGQRVTLRCSPRSGDLSVYWYQQSLDQGLQFLIQYYNGEERAKGNILERFSAQQFPDLHSELNLSSLELGDSALYFCASSVETDVFNQYFGPGTRLLVL.

As DNA, the CDR3 is TGTGCCAGCAGCCGTACGGAGAACTATGGCTACACCTTC. Translating gives CASSRTENYGYTF. V is TRBV12-3 or TRBV12-4 and J is TRBJ1-2; D unclear. The V and J ends lost 6 bases and 2 bases respectively, with 10 bases between them. This CDR3 contains 13 residues.

The chain has TRBV19 and TRBJ1-1, with TRBD1 as a possible D gene (5 bases). V dropped 6 bases and J dropped 2 bases, with 16 bases sitting between them. Germline V gives CDR1 LNHDA, CDR2 SQIVND (reference sequence). The CDR3 has 15 residues. CDR3 region: CASRSGFRLNTEAFF. In DNA, the CDR3 is TGTGCCAGTAGATCAGGGTTCAGGTTAAACACTGAAGCTTTCTTT.

This clone was seen just once. The rearrangement links TRBV2 to TRBJ1-1; no clear D gene. V lost 10 bases and J lost 1, with 13 bases in between. CDR3 size: 13 residues. The germline V gene encodes CDR1 SNHLY and CDR2 FYNNEI. CDR3 amino acids: CATHRRENTEAFF. CDR3 coding DNA: TGTGCCACTCATAGACGGGAGAACACTGAAGCTTTCTTT.

The chain uses TRBV5-1 and TRBJ2-3; 10 bases map to TRBD2. With V trimmed by 7 bases and J by 2 bases, 7 bases remained unmatched. From germline, CDR1 is SGHRS and CDR2 YFSETQ. The CDR3 covers 15 residues. The CDR3 sequence: CASRLAGVYTDTQYF. CDR3 nucleotides: TGCGCCAGCCGTCTAGCGGGAGTCTACACAGATACGCAGTATTTT.

This clone was detected only a few times. The rearrangement uses TRBV5-1 and TRBJ2-3; 8 bases line up with TRBD1. From germline, CDR1 is SGHRS and CDR2 YFSETQ. The V segment lost 9 bases and the J segment 3 bases; nucleotides outside the gene matches: 3. The CDR3 extends over 12 amino acids. This CDR3 is CATRQGTDTQYF. The CDR3 region has the DNA TGCGCCACCAGACAGGGGACAGATACGCAGTATTTT.

The V call is TRBV4-2, the J call TRBJ2-1; TRBD2 matches at 9 bases. Per germline, CDR1 LGHNA and CDR2 YNFKEQ. This CDR3 has 18 residues. V shed 0 bases and J 6 bases; nucleotides not matched to a gene: 12. CDR3: CASSQDSLGGGASNEQFF. The CDR3 nucleotides are TGTGCCAGCAGCCAAGACTCTCTCGGCGGGGGGGCCAGCAATGAGCAGTTCTTC.

This clone was seen a single time. This chain links TRBV10-2 with TRBJ2-7, with 13 positions matching TRBD2. J gave up 4 bases and V 4 bases, and 16 bases lay outside the gene matches. CDR1 is WSHSY, CDR2 SAAADI, per germline. The CDR3 covers 19 residues. The CDR3 sequence is CASSGSRTSGRGNVYEQYF. The CDR3 DNA follows: TGCGCCAGCAGTGGTTCCCGGACTAGCGGGAGAGGGAACGTTTACGAGCAGTACTTC.

The DNA of the CDR3 is TGCGCCAGCAGTGTCTTCTTAGCGGGACTGTACAATGAGCAGTTCTTC. Protein sequence: CASSVFLAGLYNEQFF. The chain uses TRBV10-2 and TRBJ2-1; the match to TRBD2 covers 8 bases. The length of the CDR3 is 16 residues. The J segment lost 4 bases and the V segment lost 4 bases, leaving 9 bases of the junction unmatched. The germline gives CDR1 WSHSY, CDR2 SAAADI.

This sequence joins TRBV28 and TRBJ1-1, with 9 bases lining up with TRBD1. CDR1 MDHEN and CDR2 SYDVKM come from the germline V gene. V lost 5 bases and J lost 4; bases outside the gene matches: 2. The length of the CDR3 is 13 residues. The CDR3 DNA reads as TGTGCCAGCAGTATACAGGGGGCCACTGAAGCTTTCTTT. It yields the protein CASSIQGATEAFF.

This sequence joins TRBV7-9 and TRBJ2-3; TRBD2 matches at 8 bases. In germline, CDR1 is SEHNR, CDR2 FQNEAQ (reference sequence). The J segment lost 4 bases and the V segment lost 1 base, leaving 7 bases of the junction unmatched. The CDR3 is 16 residues long. The CDR3 reads CASSLGLAGTADTQYF. CDR3 DNA: TGTGCCAGCAGCTTAGGGTTAGCGGGAACGGCAGATACGCAGTATTTT.

This clone was detected only a few times. The rearrangement joins TRBV30 to TRBJ1-6, with 7 bases that match TRBD1. The CDR3 sequence is 14 residues long. V lost 8 bases, J lost 6 bases, and 10 bases stayed unmatched. Germline V gene data show CDR1 as GTSNPN and CDR2 as SVGIG (reference sequence). The DNA for the CDR3 is TGTGCCGGGAAAAGACAGGGCGTTAATTCACCCCTCCACTTT. Translated, it gives CAGKRQGVNSPLHF.

The genes are TRBV6-5 and TRBJ1-1; 7 bases are a match to TRBD1. This CDR3 is built from 14 residues. The J segment lost 0 bases and the V segment lost 6 bases, leaving 4 bases of the junction unmatched. The germline V gene encodes CDR1 MNHEY and CDR2 SVGAGI. The CDR3 here is CASSKQGLNTEAFF. In DNA form, the CDR3 reads TGTGCCAGCAGCAAACAGGGGCTGAACACTGAAGCTTTCTTT.

The genes are TRBV19 and TRBJ2-3; 8 bases match TRBD2. V was clipped by 3 bases and J by 0 bases; unmatched bases: 8. Germline CDR1 and CDR2: LNHDA and SQIVND (reference sequence). The length of the CDR3 is 17 residues. CDR3 residues: CASSIRASGSSTDTQYF. The DNA for the CDR3 is TGTGCCAGTAGTATCCGGGCTAGCGGGTCGAGCACAGATACGCAGTATTTT.

The rearrangement joins TRBV7-9 to TRBJ2-7; tentatively, D is TRBD1 (5 bases). Trimming took off 5 bases at V and 6 bases at J, with 11 bases between the two ends. This CDR3 region has 12 residues. From germline, CDR1 is SEHNR and CDR2 FQNEAQ (reference sequence). As DNA, the CDR3 is TGTGCCAGCAGCCCCCTGGGGCCCGAGCAGTACTTC. Amino acid sequence: CASSPLGPEQYF.